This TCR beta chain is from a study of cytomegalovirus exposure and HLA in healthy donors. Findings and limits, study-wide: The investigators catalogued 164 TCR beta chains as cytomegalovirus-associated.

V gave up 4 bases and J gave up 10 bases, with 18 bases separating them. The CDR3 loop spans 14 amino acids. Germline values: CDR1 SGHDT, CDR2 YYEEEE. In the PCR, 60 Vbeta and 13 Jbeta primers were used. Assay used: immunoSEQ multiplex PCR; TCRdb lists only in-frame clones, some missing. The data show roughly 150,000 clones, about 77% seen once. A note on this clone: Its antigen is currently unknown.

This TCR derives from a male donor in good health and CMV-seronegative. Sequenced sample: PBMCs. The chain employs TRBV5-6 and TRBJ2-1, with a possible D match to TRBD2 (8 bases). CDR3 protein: CASSHGRGQEEQFF. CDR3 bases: TGTGCCAGCAGCCACGGGAGGGGGCAGGAAGAGCAGTTCTTC.